This T cell receptor (beta chain) was retrieved from a study of control samples from healthy donors and cancer patients (dated by TCRdb to the early 2020s). The library was made by the immunoSEQ multiplex PCR assay. The source is immuneACCESS, and TCRdb retained only in-frame sequences with V and J called. Part of the clones is not carried over; for the studies checked, unresolved V genes explain less than half of this, and the remainder is unexplained. The sample includes 85,000 to 120,000 clones, with just over 90% observed a single time. The ten largest account for 2% to 2.5% of the sample. V loses 5 bases of germline sequence and J loses 5 bases, and the interval between the two ends is 15 bases. CDR3 length: 14 amino acids, cysteine to phenylalanine. Of all the DNA, just the CDR3 is kept, 42 bases in frame from base 1. The germline V gene supplies CDR1 SGHNT and CDR2 YENEEA. As to this clone: Its antigen has not been determined. No much larger clone exists at a distance of one base, and base qualities are not known.

In this chain, TRBV11-3 is recombined with TRBJ1-1, with an unclear D gene assignment. The sequenced sample was blood. The TCR was taken from a woman under 30 in good health. The CDR3 protein sequence reads: CASSTMGPGTEAFF. Here is the DNA: TGTGCCAGCAGCACAATGGGTCCGGGGACTGAAGCTTTCTTT.